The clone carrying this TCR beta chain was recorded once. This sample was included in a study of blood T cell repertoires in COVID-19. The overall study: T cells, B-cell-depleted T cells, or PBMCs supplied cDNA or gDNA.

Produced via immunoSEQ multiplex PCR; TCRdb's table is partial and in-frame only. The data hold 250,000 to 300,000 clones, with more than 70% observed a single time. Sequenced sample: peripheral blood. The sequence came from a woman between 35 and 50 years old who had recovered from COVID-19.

The DNA of the CDR3 is TGTGCCACCGCGGCAGGGCTCTACGAGCAGTACTTC. It translates to CATAAGLYEQYF. The chain recombines TRBV27 with TRBJ2-7, with a possible D match to TRBD1 (5 bases). Germline CDR1 and CDR2: MNHEY and SMNVEV (reference sequence). CDR3 length: 12 amino acids. The V end was cut by 10 bases, the J end by 3 bases, with 13 bases between.